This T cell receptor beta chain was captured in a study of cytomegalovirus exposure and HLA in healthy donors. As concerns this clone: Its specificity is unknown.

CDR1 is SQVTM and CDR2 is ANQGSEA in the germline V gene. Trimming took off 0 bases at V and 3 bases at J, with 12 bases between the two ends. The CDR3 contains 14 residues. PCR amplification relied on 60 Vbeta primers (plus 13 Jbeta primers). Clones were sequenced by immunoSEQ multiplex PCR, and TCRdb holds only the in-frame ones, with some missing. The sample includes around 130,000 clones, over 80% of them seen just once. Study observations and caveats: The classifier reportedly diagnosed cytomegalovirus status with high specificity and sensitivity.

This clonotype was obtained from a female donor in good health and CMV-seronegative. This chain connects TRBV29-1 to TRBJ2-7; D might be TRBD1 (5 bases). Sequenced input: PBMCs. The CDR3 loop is CSVEDQDTDYEQYF. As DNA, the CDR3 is TGCAGCGTTGAAGATCAGGACACCGACTACGAGCAGTACTTC.